This paragraph reports one T cell receptor beta chain. What it recognizes is unknown. This CDR3 has 14 amino acids. The V gene lost 5 bases and the J gene lost 5 bases, with 13 bases spanning the gap. CDR1 SGHTA and CDR2 FQGNSA come from the germline V gene. Use of 60 Vbeta and 13 Jbeta primers characterized the PCR. TCRdb keeps only in-frame clones here, not all; method: immunoSEQ multiplex PCR. The table includes some 150,000 clones, around 80% detected once. The record originates from a study of cytomegalovirus exposure and HLA in healthy donors. Overall study results and limits: A later analysis revealed that TCR association rates differed between HLA loci, peaking at DRB1 and bottoming out at HLA-C. Cytomegalovirus association was assigned to under 200 TCR beta chains.

This receptor was identified in a male donor in good health and CMV-seronegative. The sample was PBMCs. The chain couples TRBV7-2 to TRBJ1-5; TRBD1 is a possible D gene (6 bases). The CDR3 sequence: CASSAADSDQPQHF. The DNA for the CDR3 is TGTGCCAGCAGCGCGGCGGACAGTGATCAGCCCCAGCATTTT. The variable domain in full, completed from reference TRBV7-2 and TRBJ1-5, reads GAGVSQSPSNKVTEKGKDVELRCDPISGHTALYWYRQSLGQGLEFLIYFQGNSAPDKSGLPSDRFSAERTGGSVSTLTIQRTQQEDSAVYLCASSAADSDQPQHFGDGTRLSIL.